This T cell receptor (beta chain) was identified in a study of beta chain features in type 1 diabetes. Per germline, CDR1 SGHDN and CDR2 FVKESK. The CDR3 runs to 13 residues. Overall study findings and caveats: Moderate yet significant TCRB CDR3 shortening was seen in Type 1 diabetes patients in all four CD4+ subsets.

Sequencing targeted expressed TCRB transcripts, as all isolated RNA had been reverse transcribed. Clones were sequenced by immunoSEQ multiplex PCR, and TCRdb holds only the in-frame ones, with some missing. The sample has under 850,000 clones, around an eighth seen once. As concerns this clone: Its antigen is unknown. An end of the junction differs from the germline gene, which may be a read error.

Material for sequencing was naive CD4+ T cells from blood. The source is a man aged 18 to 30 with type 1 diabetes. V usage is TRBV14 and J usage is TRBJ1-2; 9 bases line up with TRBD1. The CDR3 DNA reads TGTACCAGCAGCCCTAGGACAGGGGAGGGCTACACCTTC. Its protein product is CTSSPRTGEGYTF. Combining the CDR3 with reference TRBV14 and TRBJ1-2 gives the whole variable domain EAGVTQFPSHSVIEKGQTVTLRCDPISGHDNLYWYRRVMGKEIKFLLHFVKESKQDESGMPNNRFLAERTGGTYSTLKVQPAELEDSGVYFCTSSPRTGEGYTFGSGTRLTVV.